Below, 23 T cell receptor beta chains from the same sample are listed, as sequenced in a study of T cells in Graves' hyperthyroidism and ophthalmopathy. Amplified TCR beta CDR3 regions derived from RNA transcripts. TCR CDR3 regions were first amplified by RT-PCR with HTBI primers. TCRdb analysed the multiplex PCR reads with MiXCR anew, one entry per CDR3 protein. The table includes more than 150,000 distinct CDR3 sequences, about 15% detected once. Sequencing used blood. These receptors were obtained from a woman between 45 and 60 years old with Graves' hyperthyroidism.

J is TRBJ2-4 and V is TRBV6-2 or TRBV6-3; TRBD2 is a possible D gene (5 bases). V dropped 6 bases and J dropped 0 bases, with 18 bases sitting between them. The CDR3 spans 17 residues. CDR1 MNHEY and CDR2 SVGEGT come from the germline V gene. In DNA, the CDR3 is TGTGCCAGCAGAAAAACGCTGGCCCGGGGAGCCAAAAACATTCAGTACTTC. It yields the protein CASRKTLARGAKNIQYF.

The chain joins TRBV6-5 to TRBJ1-1; D gene ambiguous. Germline V gene lookup returns CDR1 MNHEY and CDR2 SVGAGI. V lost 2 bases, J lost 8 bases, and 6 bases lay in between. This CDR3 has 11 amino acids. The DNA for the CDR3 is TGTGCCAGCAGTTACGACGGGGAAGCTTTCTTT. Translation gives CASSYDGEAFF.

This clonotype was recorded at least ten times. This chain links TRBV29-1 with TRBJ2-1; 9 nucleotides agree with TRBD1. The CDR3 spans 15 residues. Per germline, CDR1 SQVTM and CDR2 ANQGSEA. The V and J ends lost 0 bases and 4 bases, in that order; junction bases with no gene match: 4. The CDR3 DNA is TGCAGCGTTGAAGACGGGACAGGGTTTTACAATGAGCAGTTCTTC. Translation gives CSVEDGTGFYNEQFF.

This rearrangement joins TRBV27 to TRBJ2-4; the D gene is possibly TRBD2 (5 bases). Deletions cut 5 bases from V and 2 bases from J, with 7 bases between. The germline gives CDR1 MNHEY, CDR2 SMNVEV (reference sequence). The CDR3 sequence is 13 residues long. The CDR3 DNA reads TGTGCCAGCAGTCTGGACTCCAAAAACATTCAGTACTTC. Amino acids: CASSLDSKNIQYF.

This clonotype was seen repeatedly, ten times or more. The J gene is TRBJ2-3, the V gene TRBV9; weak D call: TRBD1 (5 bases). Trimming took off 5 bases at V and 4 bases at J, with 11 bases between the two ends. The CDR3 is 13 residues long. The germline gives CDR1 SGDLS, CDR2 YYNGEE. The CDR3 region is CASSPLGADTQYF. In DNA, the CDR3 is TGTGCCAGCAGTCCTCTAGGGGCAGATACGCAGTATTTT.

A few counts support this clonotype. The V call is TRBV19, the J call TRBJ2-1; D is uncertain. CDR1 LNHDA and CDR2 SQIVND come from the germline V gene (reference sequence). The V end was cut by 1 base, the J end by 4 bases, with 14 bases between. The CDR3 has 16 residues. The CDR3 sequence: CASSIGGHGVYNEQFF. The CDR3, as DNA: TGTGCCAGTAGTATAGGGGGTCATGGCGTTTACAATGAGCAGTTCTTC. Using reference TRBV19 and TRBJ2-1 for the parts outside the CDR3, the full variable domain is DGGITQSPKYLFRKEGQNVTLSCEQNLNHDAMYWYRQDPGQGLRLIYYSQIVNDFQKGDIAEGYSVSREKKESFPLTVTSAQKNPTAFYLCASSIGGHGVYNEQFFGPGTRLTVL.

Notes on this clonotype: A much larger clone lies a single base off, so this may be a read error. The chain has TRBV6-1 and TRBJ1-5, with D perhaps matching TRBD1 (6 bases). Trimming took off 8 bases at V and 0 bases at J, with 17 bases between the two ends. CDR1 and CDR2 from the germline V gene are MNHNS and SASEGT. This CDR3 comprises 16 residues. Written as DNA, the CDR3 is TGTGCCAGCGGGAATCGCCGGGACAATAGCAATCAGCCCCAGCATTTT. Its translation is CASGNRRDNSNQPQHF.

CDR3 sequence: CASSGGGWKFF. CDR3 nucleotides: TGTGCCAGCAGTGGGGGAGGGTGGAAGTTCTTC. The V gene is TRBV6-4, the J gene TRBJ2-1; 7 bases are a match to TRBD2. CDR3 size: 11 residues. Germline CDR1 and CDR2: MRHNA and SNTAGT. V shed 4 bases and J 14 bases; nucleotides not matched to a gene: 5.

V usage is TRBV3-1 and J usage is TRBJ2-7; D is possibly TRBD2 (6 bases). Germline CDR1 and CDR2: LGHDT and YNNKEL (reference sequence). V was shortened by 2 bases and J by 2 bases, with 13 bases between the two germline ends. The CDR3 is 15 residues long. CDR3 sequence: CASSQQIAAAYEQYF. DNA for the CDR3: TGTGCCAGCAGCCAACAGATAGCGGCAGCCTACGAGCAGTACTTC.

This clonotype was found many times. The V call is TRBV11-2, the J call TRBJ1-2; no reliable D call. V was pared by 4 bases and J by 5 bases, with 14 bases between. The germline V gene has CDR1 SGHAT and CDR2 FQNNGV. The CDR3 runs to 14 residues. The CDR3 DNA reads as TGTGCCAGCAGCTCGGGCCTGGAGATTTATGGCTACACCTTC. It codes for CASSSGLEIYGYTF.

At least ten counts were recorded for this clonotype. The rearrangement joins TRBV7-2 to TRBJ2-1; D is undetermined. This CDR3 is 13 amino acids long. V gave up 4 bases and J gave up 5 bases, with 9 bases separating them. Germline CDR1 and CDR2: SGHTA and FQGNSA. CDR3 sequence reads: CASSYDSNNEQFF. The CDR3 DNA reads as TGTGCCAGCAGCTACGACTCGAACAATGAGCAGTTCTTC.

This clonotype was seen more than once but under ten times. This rearrangement joins TRBV7-3 to TRBJ2-7; TRBD1 aligns across 11 bases. The CDR3 sequence is 15 residues long. Per the germline V gene, CDR1 is SGHTA and CDR2 is FQGTGA. V shed 6 bases and J 6 bases; nucleotides not matched to a gene: 10. DNA of the CDR3: TGTGCCAGCAGGATAAAAGGACAGGGGGCAGTCGAGCAGTACTTC. Its protein is CASRIKGQGAVEQYF.

This clonotype has more than one count but fewer than ten. The chain couples TRBV5-4 to TRBJ1-1, with TRBD1 identical over 7 bases. CDR3 length equals 17 residues. The trim removed 0 bases at V and 5 bases at J, leaving 13 bases unmatched. Germline V gene lookup returns CDR1 SGHNT and CDR2 YYREEE (reference sequence). CDR3: CASSLAVGGRRGTEAFF. DNA for the CDR3: TGTGCCAGCAGCTTGGCTGTAGGGGGCAGGAGGGGAACTGAAGCTTTCTTT.

This clonotype was recorded many times. The V and J genes are TRBV7-8 and TRBJ2-7; 9 bases match TRBD1. Germline assignment: CDR1 SGHVS and CDR2 FQNEAQ. The CDR3 is 14 residues long. Trimming at V came to 4 bases and at J to 2 bases, leaving 3 bases not matched to a gene. The CDR3 nucleotides are TGTGCCAGCAGCTACGACAGGGGGGCCTACGAGCAGTACTTC. It is translated as CASSYDRGAYEQYF.

This clonotype has a count of ten or more. For the CDR3, the DNA is TGTGCCAGCAGCACCAACTACAATGAGCAGTTCTTC. Protein sequence: CASSTNYNEQFF. The rearrangement joins TRBV13 to TRBJ2-1; no definite D call. Germline assignment: CDR1 PRHDT and CDR2 FYEKMQ (reference sequence). V was clipped by 5 bases and J by 3 bases, with 5 bases between them. This CDR3 is built from 12 residues.

There are many counts of this clonotype. This chain uses TRBV7-8 with TRBJ1-1, with D possibly TRBD1 on 5 matching bases. Deletions cut 8 bases from V and 1 base from J, with 11 bases between. CDR1 and CDR2 (germline): SGHVS, FQNEAQ. The CDR3 consists of 13 residues. CDR3 nucleotide sequence: TGTGCCAGCGGCCGACAGCGGAACACTGAAGCTTTCTTT. Amino acids: CASGRQRNTEAFF.

This clonotype was picked up many times. The V and J genes are TRBV7-3 and TRBJ2-3; 8 bases line up with TRBD1. CDR1 and CDR2 (germline): SGHTA, FQGTGA. This CDR3 comprises 13 residues. V gave up 6 bases and J gave up 6 bases; unmatched junction bases: 5. CDR3 amino acids: CASRPTGGDTQYF. The CDR3 bases are TGTGCCAGCAGGCCCACAGGGGGGGATACGCAGTATTTT.

Many counts were recorded for this clonotype. This sequence joins TRBV19 and TRBJ1-2; D ambiguous. With 3 bases removed from V and 3 bases from J, the gap between germline ends came to 14 bases. This CDR3 has 15 amino acids. Germline V gives CDR1 LNHDA, CDR2 SQIVND (reference sequence). The CDR3 reads CASSIPSEPDYGYTF. The CDR3 DNA sequence: TGTGCCAGTAGTATCCCCTCTGAACCAGACTATGGCTACACCTTC.

In its sample, this clonotype was seen many times. The chain combines TRBV2 with TRBJ1-1; D gene uncertain. With 10 bases removed from V and 8 bases from J, the gap between germline ends came to 5 bases. The CDR3 loop spans 8 amino acids. Germline V gene data show CDR1 as SNHLY and CDR2 as FYNNEI. CDR3 coding DNA: TGTGCCAACTCCGAAGCTTTCTTT. Protein sequence: CANSEAFF.

The chain carries TRBV7-9 and TRBJ2-7, with D possibly TRBD1 on 6 matching bases. Per the germline V gene, CDR1 is SEHNR and CDR2 is FQNEAQ (reference sequence). This CDR3 has 14 residues. The V end was cut by 4 bases, the J end by 5 bases, with 15 bases between. In nucleotides, the CDR3 is TGTGCCAGCAGCTATCAGGACAGTAAGGACGAGCAGTACTTC. It encodes CASSYQDSKDEQYF.

This clonotype was observed at least ten times. This rearrangement joins TRBV27 to TRBJ1-1; TRBD1 might be the D (6 bases). From germline, CDR1 is MNHEY and CDR2 SMNVEV (reference sequence). Between the trimmed V and J ends, which lost 5 bases and 4 bases, there was a span of 14 bases. CDR3 size: 14 residues. The CDR3 spells CASSPYRASTEAFF. The DNA of the CDR3 is TGTGCCAGCAGTCCGTACAGGGCCAGCACTGAAGCTTTCTTT.

CDR3 residues: CSASPPGGMNTEAFF. In nucleotides, the CDR3 is TGCAGTGCTAGCCCGCCGGGGGGAATGAACACTGAAGCTTTCTTT. The rearrangement links TRBV20-1 to TRBJ1-1; maybe TRBD1 (5 bases). The CDR3 consists of 15 residues. V shed 3 bases and J shed 0 bases, with 14 bases lying between them. Germline CDR1 DFQATT, CDR2 SNEGSKA (reference sequence).

The V gene is TRBV12-3 or TRBV12-4, the J gene TRBJ2-5; D is undetermined. V was shortened by 0 bases and J by 4 bases, with 12 bases between the two germline ends. The CDR3 runs 15 residues. CDR3 bases: TGTGCCAGCAGTTTAGCGCCAGGTTTTGGAGAGACCCAGTACTTC. Protein product: CASSLAPGFGETQYF.